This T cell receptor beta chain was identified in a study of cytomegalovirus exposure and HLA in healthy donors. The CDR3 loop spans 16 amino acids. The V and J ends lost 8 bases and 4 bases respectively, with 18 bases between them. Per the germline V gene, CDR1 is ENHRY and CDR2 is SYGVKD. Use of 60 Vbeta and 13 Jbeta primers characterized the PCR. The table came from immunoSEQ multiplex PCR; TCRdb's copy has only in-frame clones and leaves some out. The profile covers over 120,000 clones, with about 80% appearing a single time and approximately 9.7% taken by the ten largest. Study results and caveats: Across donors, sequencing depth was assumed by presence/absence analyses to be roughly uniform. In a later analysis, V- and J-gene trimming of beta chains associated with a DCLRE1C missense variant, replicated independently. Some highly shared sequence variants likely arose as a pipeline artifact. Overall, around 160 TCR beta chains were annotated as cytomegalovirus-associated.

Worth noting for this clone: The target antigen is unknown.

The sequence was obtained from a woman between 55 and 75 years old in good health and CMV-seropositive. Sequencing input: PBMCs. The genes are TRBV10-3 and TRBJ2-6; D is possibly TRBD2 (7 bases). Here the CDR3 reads CAIHGGGAWGANVLTF. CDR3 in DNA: TGTGCCATCCACGGAGGGGGGGCGTGGGGGGCCAACGTCCTGACTTTC.